The 11 T cell receptor beta chains below were found in one sample sequenced in a study of T cells in Graves' hyperthyroidism and ophthalmopathy. Amplified TCR beta CDR3 regions came from RNA transcripts. Primed by the HTBI set, a first-round RT-PCR was run on the TCR CDR3. A single record per CDR3 protein comes from TCRdb applying MiXCR to the multiplex PCR reads. The profile shows a few hundred thousand distinct CDR3 sequences, 25% of them singletons. The sequenced material came from blood. The origin of the receptors is a man aged 45-65 years with Graves' hyperthyroidism.

The chain employs TRBV7-9 and TRBJ2-3; D ambiguous. There are 13 residues in the CDR3. With 4 bases removed from V and 2 bases from J, the gap between germline ends came to 7 bases. Germline loops: CDR1 SEHNR, CDR2 FQNEAQ (reference sequence). As DNA, the CDR3 is TGTGCCAGCAGCTCCACAAACACAGATACGCAGTATTTT. As protein: CASSSTNTDTQYF. The full variable domain, in which reference TRBV7-9 and TRBJ2-3 provide the parts outside the CDR3, is DTGVSQNPRHKITKRGQNVTFRCDPISEHNRLYWYRQTLGQGPEFLTYFQNEAQLEKSRLLSDRFSAERPKGSFSTLEIQRTEQGDSAMYLCASSSTNTDTQYFGPGTRLTVL.

The rearrangement uses TRBV2 and TRBJ1-6, with 10 bases matching TRBD1. Trimming removed 2 bases from V and 11 bases from J; junction bases left unmatched: 3. This CDR3 spans 14 amino acids. Germline V gene lookup returns CDR1 SNHLY and CDR2 FYNNEI. This CDR3 is CASSELGQGPPLHF. The CDR3 DNA follows: TGTGCCAGCAGTGAATTGGGACAGGGGCCACCCCTCCACTTT.

In its sample, this clonotype was seen once. The germline gene is not matched at one end of the junction; a read error may be the cause. This rearrangement joins TRBV6-1 to TRBJ2-7, with 7 bases that match TRBD1. CDR1 MNHNS and CDR2 SASEGT come from the germline V gene. There are 14 residues in the CDR3. This chain's CDR3 is CAISSGTVPHEQYF. CDR3 DNA: TGTGCCATCAGTAGTGGGACAGTGCCCCACGAGCAGTACTTC.

The J gene is TRBJ2-7, the V gene TRBV30; tentatively, D is TRBD2 (5 bases). From germline, CDR1 is GTSNPN and CDR2 SVGIG (reference sequence). CDR3 length: 11 residues. V lost 3 bases and J 7 bases, leaving 10 bases between the germline ends. DNA of the CDR3: TGTGCCTGGAGCGCGTCGGGAGAGCAGTACTTC. Residues: CAWSASGEQYF.

This clonotype showed up just a few times. The chain couples TRBV6-6 to TRBJ2-1, with 10 bases lining up with TRBD2. Germline CDR1 MNHNY, CDR2 SVGAGI (reference sequence). The CDR3 extends over 14 amino acids. V lost 1 base, J lost 10 bases, and 4 bases stayed unmatched. As DNA, the CDR3 is TGTGCCAGCAGTTACTTCGGACTAGCGGAAGAGCAGTTCTTC. It specifies CASSYFGLAEEQFF.

The rearrangement links TRBV2 to TRBJ1-5, with D possibly TRBD1 on 5 matching bases. CDR1 and CDR2 from the germline V gene are SNHLY and FYNNEI. This CDR3 has 16 residues. V was trimmed by 0 bases and J by 6 bases, leaving 15 bases between them. In DNA form, the CDR3 reads TGTGCCAGCAGTGAAGCGGGATGGGGGAGGGGTCAGCCCCAGCATTTT. The encoded protein is CASSEAGWGRGQPQHF.

At least ten counts were recorded for this clonotype. The V call is TRBV27, the J call TRBJ2-3; 10 positions match TRBD2. The CDR3 contains 15 residues. V was clipped by 5 bases and J by 2 bases; unmatched bases: 4. Germline V gene lookup returns CDR1 MNHEY and CDR2 SMNVEV (reference sequence). The CDR3 DNA reads as TGTGCCAGCAGTCAACTAGCGGGGCCCACAGATACGCAGTATTTT. Its protein is CASSQLAGPTDTQYF.

This clonotype was observed many times. This rearrangement joins TRBV29-1 to TRBJ2-2; 8 bases fit TRBD2. The CDR3 spans 15 residues. From germline, CDR1 is SQVTM and CDR2 ANQGSEA. With V trimmed by 7 bases and J by 0 bases, 7 bases remained unmatched. This CDR3 reads CSARGGRTNTGELFF. CDR3 nucleotides: TGCAGCGCCCGGGGGGGGCGGACGAACACCGGGGAGCTGTTTTTT.

The rearrangement links TRBV28 to TRBJ2-7, with D possibly being TRBD1 or TRBD2 (9 bases each). Germline V CDR1 and CDR2: MDHEN, SYDVKM. CDR3 length equals 16 residues. V was cut by 10 bases and J by 3 bases, with 25 bases left in between. The CDR3: CATLGGGGQGYYEQYF. The CDR3 DNA reads TGTGCCACCCTGGGCGGGGGGGGACAGGGTTACTACGAGCAGTACTTC.

This rearrangement joins TRBV24-1 to TRBJ2-1, with 10 bases matching TRBD1. Germline V gene data show CDR1 as KGHDR and CDR2 as SFDVKD. With 1 base clipped from V and 8 bases from J, the junction kept 7 bases outside the gene matches. The CDR3 runs 16 residues. CDR3 sequence (DNA): TGTGCCACCAGTGATTTCGAGACAGGGGGCTTGTATGAGCAGTTCTTC. Its protein product is CATSDFETGGLYEQFF.

In this sample, this clonotype turned up many times. The V gene is TRBV3-1, the J gene TRBJ1-3, with D hard to call. Trimming took 2 bases from V and 0 from J, leaving 8 bases between them. This CDR3 contains 15 residues. Germline values: CDR1 LGHDT, CDR2 YNNKEL (reference sequence). The CDR3 region has the DNA TGTGCCAGCAGCCAATGGGTCAGCTCTGGAAACACCATATATTTT. As protein: CASSQWVSSGNTIYF.